These 32 T cell receptor beta chains originate from one sample sequenced in a study of T cells in narcolepsy. Profiling relied on immunoSEQ multiplex PCR, and the TCRdb table lists in-frame clones only, not all of them. This table holds under 35,000 clones, 83% found once. The sequencing sample was made of memory (CD45RA-) CD4+ T cells from blood. Source of these receptors: a human donor in good health.

V and J are TRBV11-2 and TRBJ1-2, with D possibly TRBD1 on 5 matching bases. The CDR3 loop spans 15 amino acids. Deletions cut 1 base from V and 4 bases from J, with 13 bases between. Germline CDR1 and CDR2: SGHAT and FQNNGV. CDR3 in amino acids: CASSLVGQGTYGYTF. The CDR3 region has the DNA TGTGCCAGCAGCTTAGTGGGCCAGGGAACCTATGGCTACACCTTC.

The chain recombines TRBV6-4 with TRBJ2-1; D unclear. V shed 6 bases and J shed 7 bases, with 13 bases lying between them. This CDR3 is built from 13 residues. Germline CDR1 is MRHNA and CDR2 is SNTAGT. In DNA form, the CDR3 reads TGTGCCAGCAGCCTCGACGGAGCGAATGAGCAGTTCTTC. Its protein is CASSLDGANEQFF.

This clone was observed a handful of times. This chain joins TRBV1 and TRBJ2-7. TRBV1 is flagged as a pseudogene. The CDR3 is 15 amino acids. CDR3 in DNA: TGCACCAGCAGCCAAGATACCCCGCCGGTCCACGAGCAGTACGTC. Its protein product is CTSSQDTPPVHEQYV.

As for this clone: The junction departs from the called germline gene at one end, perhaps through a read error. Other DNA sequences in the sample encode the same CDR3. V is TRBV2 and J is TRBJ1-6; possible D gene TRBD1, 5 bases. This CDR3 contains 14 residues. The germline gives CDR1 SNHLY, CDR2 FYNNEI. The CDR3 DNA follows: TGTGCCACCCGGGGGGGGATCCCTAATTCGCCCCTCCACTTT. Protein product: CATRGGIPNSPLHF.

V gene TRBV5-8 combines with J gene TRBJ2-1; unclear D gene. The CDR3 contains 12 residues. Per the germline V gene, CDR1 is SGHTS and CDR2 is YDEGEE. Trimming pared 7 bases from V and 6 bases from J, leaving 11 bases between. CDR3 nucleotides: TGTGCCAGCGGCCTAGTCCCCAATGAGCAGTTCTTC. Translated, it gives CASGLVPNEQFF.

The sample holds one count of this clone. The chain has TRBV5-6 and TRBJ2-5; 11 bases are a match to TRBD1. The closer fit of TRBJ2-7 to the DNA end suggests the J call may be wrong. Germline V gives CDR1 SGHDT, CDR2 YYEEEE. The CDR3 consists of 15 residues. This CDR3 reads CASSPFRDRGYEQYF. The CDR3 coding sequence is TGTGCCAGCAGCCCATTTAGGGACAGGGGGTACGAGCAGTACTTC.

The sample holds one count of this clone. The chain carries TRBV25-1 and TRBJ1-1; D unresolved. Trimming removed 3 bases at V and 7 bases at J, with 9 bases between. This CDR3 comprises 12 residues. CDR1 and CDR2 from the germline V gene are MGHDK and SYGVNS. The CDR3 reads CASSDYRSEAFF. CDR3 nucleotide sequence: TGTGCCAGCAGTGATTACCGAAGTGAAGCTTTCTTT.

This chain connects TRBV7-2 to TRBJ1-2; D is perhaps TRBD1 (5 bases). Per the germline V gene, CDR1 is SGHTA and CDR2 is FQGNSA. V lost 1 base to trimming and J lost 4 bases, with 13 bases between them. This CDR3 is built from 15 residues. The CDR3 region has the DNA TGTGCCAGCAGCTTAGGGGCAGGGTTGGCCTATGGCTACACCTTC. Amino acids: CASSLGAGLAYGYTF.

The rearrangement uses TRBV14 and TRBJ2-2; 7 bases are shared with TRBD1. V trimming: 1 base; J trimming: 4 bases; junction bases outside the gene matches: 9. Germline V gene sequence: CDR1 SGHDN, CDR2 FVKESK. This CDR3 is 17 amino acids long. CDR3 DNA sequence: TGTGCCAGCAGCCAAGTATATGACAGGGTCGTCACCGGGGAGCTGTTTTTT. Its translation: CASSQVYDRVVTGELFF.

The V gene is TRBV6-4, the J gene TRBJ2-1, with D maybe TRBD2 (7 bases). The CDR3 contains 15 residues. In germline, CDR1 is MRHNA, CDR2 SNTAGT. The V gene lost 4 bases and the J gene lost 6 bases, with 16 bases spanning the gap. The CDR3 DNA reads as TGTGCCAGCAGTGCGATGGCAGGGGAGGGCAATGAGCAGTTCTTC. Its protein product is CASSAMAGEGNEQFF.

This chain links TRBV4-3 with TRBJ1-3; D might be TRBD1 (5 bases). The germline V gene encodes CDR1 LGHNA and CDR2 YSLEER. Deletions cut 1 base from V and 3 bases from J, with 19 bases between. This CDR3 has 18 residues. The CDR3, as DNA: TGCGCCAGCAGCCAAGCAACGGTCCAGGGATATTATGGAAACACCATATATTTT. Translating gives CASSQATVQGYYGNTIYF.

This chain connects TRBV20-1 to TRBJ1-1; D is unresolved. The germline V gene has CDR1 DFQATT and CDR2 SNEGSKA (reference sequence). The CDR3 runs to 11 residues. V lost 3 bases to trimming and J lost 9 bases, with 11 bases between them. The CDR3 region has the DNA TGCAGTGCTAGGGCAGGTCTTCAAGCTTTCTTT. The encoded protein is CSARAGLQAFF.

The rearrangement uses TRBV5-1 and TRBJ2-1, with TRBD1 identical over 8 bases. Germline V gene data show CDR1 as SGHRS and CDR2 as YFSETQ. V shed 4 bases, J shed 3 bases, and the junction held 6 bases outside the gene matches. This CDR3 has 15 amino acids. As DNA, the CDR3 is TGCGCCAGCAGCGTGACAGGGGACTTCTACAATGAGCAGTTCTTC. Translating gives CASSVTGDFYNEQFF.

The chain is built from TRBV27 and TRBJ2-1; possibly TRBD1 for D (6 bases). Per the germline V gene, CDR1 is MNHEY and CDR2 is SMNVEV (reference sequence). Trimming stripped 5 bases from V and 0 bases from J, with 17 bases between. The CDR3 consists of 17 residues. CDR3: CASSPRPTGLSYNEQFF. CDR3 coding DNA: TGTGCCAGCAGTCCCCGCCCGACAGGTCTCTCCTACAATGAGCAGTTCTTC.

A single count supports this clone. The chain combines TRBV30 with TRBJ1-2, with TRBD1 identical over 8 bases. Germline loops: CDR1 GTSNPN, CDR2 SVGIG (reference sequence). The CDR3 is 14 residues long. V lost 5 bases to trimming and J lost 4 bases; unmatched junction nucleotides: 9. The DNA for the CDR3 is TGTGCCTGGTATGCGACAGGGGACGGCTATGGCTACACCTTC. Protein: CAWYATGDGYGYTF. The full variable domain, completed using reference TRBV30 and TRBJ1-2, is SQTIHQWPATLVQPVGSPLSLECTVEGTSNPNLYWYRQAAGRGLQLLFYSVGIGQISSEVPQNLSASRPQDRQFILSSKKLLLSDSGFYLCAWYATGDGYGYTFGSGTRLTVV.

This clone was observed a handful of times. This chain connects TRBV2 to TRBJ1-2; TRBD1 is a possible D gene (6 bases). The CDR3 is 12 amino acids. Trimming took 7 bases from V and 1 from J, leaving 7 bases between them. Germline CDR1 is SNHLY and CDR2 is FYNNEI. This CDR3 reads CASKGDNYGYTF. The DNA of the CDR3 is TGTGCCAGCAAGGGGGATAACTATGGCTACACCTTC.

This chain uses TRBV29-1 with TRBJ1-2; weak D call: TRBD1 (5 bases). Trimming pared 4 bases from V and 5 bases from J, leaving 14 bases between. This CDR3 is 13 amino acids long. Germline V gene data show CDR1 as SQVTM and CDR2 as ANQGSEA. CDR3 protein: CSVARQLTYGYTF. The CDR3 DNA reads as TGCAGCGTTGCAAGACAGTTGACTTATGGCTACACCTTC.

The V gene is TRBV7-2, the J gene TRBJ2-3, with a tentative D call TRBD1 (5 bases). Trimming removed 3 bases from V and 6 bases from J, with 10 bases in between. The CDR3 sequence is 13 residues long. The germline V gene encodes CDR1 SGHTA and CDR2 FQGNSA. This CDR3 is CASSFVKGDTQYF. CDR3 DNA: TGTGCCAGCAGCTTCGTGAAGGGGGATACGCAGTATTTT.

This chain connects TRBV4-3 to TRBJ1-1; D might be TRBD1 (5 bases). Germline V gene data show CDR1 as LGHNA and CDR2 as YSLEER. The CDR3 is 14 amino acids. The germline V and J ends were trimmed by 0 bases and 8 bases, with 13 bases remaining between them. The CDR3 DNA follows: TGCGCCAGCAGCCAAGATAGGGGATTTAACGAAGCTTTCTTT. Protein: CASSQDRGFNEAFF.

This chain links TRBV6-6 with TRBJ1-2; TRBD1 might be the D (6 bases). CDR1 and CDR2 from the germline V gene are MNHNY and SVGAGI (reference sequence). Trimming took off 6 bases at V and 2 bases at J, with 10 bases between the two ends. The CDR3 sequence is 13 residues long. The CDR3 loop reads CASSLRGNYGYTF. The CDR3 DNA reads TGTGCCAGCAGCCTCAGGGGAAACTATGGCTACACCTTC.

V is TRBV28 and J is TRBJ2-3, with D perhaps TRBD1 or TRBD2 (6 bases each). This CDR3 spans 14 amino acids. The germline gives CDR1 MDHEN, CDR2 SYDVKM. The germline V and J ends were trimmed by 2 bases and 6 bases, with 12 bases remaining between them. For the CDR3, the DNA is TGTGCCAGCAGTTTACCGGGGGCAGCGGATACGCAGTATTTT. As protein: CASSLPGAADTQYF.

The chain carries TRBV6-6 and TRBJ2-7, with unresolved D. The CDR3 runs to 14 residues. Trimming shortened V by 2 bases and J by 7 bases, and 15 bases separated the two germline ends. Germline lookup yields CDR1 MNHNY and CDR2 SVGAGI (reference sequence). CDR3 sequence (DNA): TGTGCCAGCAGTTACGGCGCAGCCTCTGGGGAGCAGTACTTC. Its protein product is CASSYGAASGEQYF.

CDR3 in amino acids: CASSFGGEAEAFF. CDR3 sequence (DNA): TGTGCCAGCAGCTTTGGGGGGGAGGCTGAAGCTTTCTTT. The chain employs TRBV11-3 and TRBJ1-1; possible D gene TRBD1, 5 bases. The CDR3 is 13 amino acids. Germline CDR1 is SGHNT and CDR2 is YENEEA. V dropped 3 bases and J dropped 6 bases, with 11 bases sitting between them.

J is TRBJ1-2 and V is TRBV6-6; weak D call: TRBD1 (6 bases). Germline lookup yields CDR1 MNHNY and CDR2 SVGAGI (reference sequence). The CDR3 has 15 residues. Trimming removed 2 bases from V and 4 bases from J, with 14 bases in between. The CDR3 DNA reads as TGTGCCAGCAGTTACGGGGGCAGGGGCAGCTATGGCTACACCTTC. Its translation: CASSYGGRGSYGYTF.

This clone was observed a handful of times. This sequence joins TRBV6-5 and TRBJ1-2; D possibly corresponds to TRBD1 (6 bases). Germline loops: CDR1 MNHEY, CDR2 SVGAGI. Trimming took off 2 bases at V and 4 bases at J, with 14 bases between the two ends. This CDR3 has 15 residues. Written as DNA, the CDR3 is TGTGCCAGCAGTTACGGGGGCAGGGGCAGCTATGGCTACACCTTC. This translates into CASSYGGRGSYGYTF.

The chain joins TRBV28 to TRBJ2-3; maybe TRBD2 (6 bases). From germline, CDR1 is MDHEN and CDR2 SYDVKM. The V gene lost 5 bases and the J gene lost 1 base, with 19 bases spanning the gap. The CDR3 has 17 residues. CDR3 sequence reads: CASSQLAAGFGTDTQYF. The CDR3 DNA follows: TGTGCCAGCAGTCAACTAGCCGCGGGGTTTGGCACAGATACGCAGTATTTT.

J is TRBJ2-4 and V is TRBV19; D may be TRBD2 (6 bases). The length of the CDR3 is 13 residues. V lost 10 bases and J lost 12, with 22 bases in between. CDR1 and CDR2 from the germline V gene are LNHDA and SQIVND (reference sequence). The CDR3 DNA reads as TGTGCCACCGCTCAAACCGGGACTCTCGCTCAGTACTTC. It codes for CATAQTGTLAQYF. The whole variable domain, filled in from reference TRBV19 and TRBJ2-4, reads DGGITQSPKYLFRKEGQNVTLSCEQNLNHDAMYWYRQDPGQGLRLIYYSQIVNDFQKGDIAEGYSVSREKKESFPLTVTSAQKNPTAFYLCATAQTGTLAQYFGAGTRLSVL.

The V call is TRBV19, the J call TRBJ2-7; maybe TRBD1 (6 bases). CDR3 size: 11 residues. The V gene lost 5 bases and the J gene lost 4 bases, with 6 bases spanning the gap. Germline values: CDR1 LNHDA, CDR2 SQIVND (reference sequence). Here the CDR3 DNA reads TGTGCCAGTAGTCAGGGGTACGAGCAGTACGTC. Translation: CASSQGYEQYV.

The sample holds a few counts of this clone. This CDR3 is CASSQEADSALSGNTIYF. The CDR3 nucleotides read TGCGCCAGCAGCCAAGAGGCAGACAGCGCTCTCTCTGGAAACACCATATATTTT. The J gene is TRBJ1-3, the V gene TRBV4-1, with D tentatively TRBD1 (5 bases). Germline CDR1 is MGHRA and CDR2 is YSYEKL. The V and J ends lost 0 bases and 0 bases respectively, with 15 bases between them. The CDR3 is made up of 18 amino acids.

V is TRBV6-1 and J is TRBJ2-7; 7 nucleotides line up with TRBD1. Germline CDR1 is MNHNS and CDR2 is SASEGT. This CDR3 has 15 amino acids. V dropped 0 bases and J dropped 1; count of bases not matched to a gene: 3. The CDR3 is CASSEAQGTSYEQYV. CDR3 coding DNA: TGTGCCAGCAGTGAAGCACAGGGGACATCCTACGAGCAGTACGTC.

The chain uses TRBV10-1 and TRBJ2-7, with D maybe TRBD1 (5 bases). The germline gives CDR1 WNHNN, CDR2 SYGVQD (reference sequence). The CDR3 contains 14 residues. Between the trimmed V and J ends, which lost 3 bases and 6 bases, there was a span of 15 bases. CDR3 region: CASSDVGPRCEQYF. As DNA, the CDR3 is TGCGCCAGCAGTGATGTGGGGCCGAGGTGCGAGCAGTACTTC.

The gene calls are TRBV5-1 and TRBJ1-5; 7 bases agree with TRBD1. Germline V gives CDR1 SGHRS, CDR2 YFSETQ. Trimming at V came to 9 bases and at J to 2 bases, leaving 14 bases not matched to a gene. The CDR3 is 16 residues long. The CDR3 loop reads CAIKDTGATRNQPQHF. CDR3 DNA sequence: TGCGCCATCAAGGACACAGGGGCTACTCGCAATCAGCCCCAGCATTTT.